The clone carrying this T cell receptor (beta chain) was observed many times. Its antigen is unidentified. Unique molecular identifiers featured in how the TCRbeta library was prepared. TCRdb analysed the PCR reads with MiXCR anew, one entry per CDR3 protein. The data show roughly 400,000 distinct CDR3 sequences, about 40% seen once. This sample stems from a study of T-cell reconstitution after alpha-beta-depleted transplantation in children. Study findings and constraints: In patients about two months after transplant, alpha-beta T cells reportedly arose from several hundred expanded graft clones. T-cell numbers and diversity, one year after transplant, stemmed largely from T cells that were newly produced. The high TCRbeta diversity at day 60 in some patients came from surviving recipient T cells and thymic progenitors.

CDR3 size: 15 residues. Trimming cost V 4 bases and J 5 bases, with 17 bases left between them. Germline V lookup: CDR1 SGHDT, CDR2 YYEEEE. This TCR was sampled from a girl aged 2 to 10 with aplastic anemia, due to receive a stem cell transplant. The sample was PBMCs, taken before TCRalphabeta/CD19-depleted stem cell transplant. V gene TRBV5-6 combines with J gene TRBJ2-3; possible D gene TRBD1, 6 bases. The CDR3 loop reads CASSLRTVGIDTQYF. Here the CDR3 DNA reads TGTGCCAGCAGCCTCCGGACAGTGGGAATAGATACGCAGTATTTT. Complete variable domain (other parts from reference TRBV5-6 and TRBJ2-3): DAGVTQSPTHLIKTRGQQVTLRCSPKSGHDTVSWYQQALGQGPQFIFQYYEEEERQRGNFPDRFSGHQFPNYSSELNVNALLLGDSALYLCASSLRTVGIDTQYFGPGTRLTVL.